The clone carrying this TCR beta chain came up many times. What it recognizes is unknown. Before thyroid surgery, none of the patients had received any treatment. The data are from a study of metastatic and nonmetastatic thyroid tumors. Looking at the study overall: Repertoire comparison spanned blood and tumor or nodule tissue of malignant and benign thyroid patients.

The CDR3 is 15 residues long. V trimming: 5 bases; J trimming: 2 bases; junction bases outside the gene matches: 2. Germline CDR1 SGHTA, CDR2 FQGNSA. Source study methods: The study built a papillary thyroid cancer distant-metastasis classifier from CDR3 differences across clinicopathological groups. From the PCR reads, TCRdb re-called clones with MiXCR. TCRdb's processing, not the authors', yielded these V and J calls. The table shows over 8,500 clones, with approximately 12% occurring only once. Findings and limits, study-wide: It was reported that TCR beta diversity was significantly higher in malignant thyroid tumors than benign nodules, in blood and tumor.

This clonotype was sampled from a female donor with papillary thyroid cancer or a benign thyroid nodule (not recorded which). Some clones in this sample may be carry-over from other donors' samples. This chain joins TRBV7-2 and TRBJ2-1, with 11 bases that match TRBD2. Sequenced material: blood. CDR3 sequence (DNA): TGTGCCAGCAGCCATAGCGGGGGGGCCTACAATGAGCAGTTCTTC. Amino acids: CASSHSGGAYNEQFF.